Presented here are 18 T cell receptor beta chains from one specimen sequenced in a study of control samples from healthy donors and cancer patients. The repertoire was sequenced with immunoSEQ multiplex PCR; TCRdb's copy has only in-frame clones and lacks some. The repertoire holds tens of thousands of clones, with roughly 89% as singletons. The sequenced sample was blood. Every receptor here comes from a man aged 30 to 39 in good health.

V gene TRBV23-1 combines with J gene TRBJ2-1, with D perhaps being TRBD1 or TRBD2 (5 bases each). TRBV23-1 falls under the ORF class, with uncertain function. V was clipped by 8 bases and J by 5 bases, with 16 bases between them. This CDR3 is built from 14 residues. The CDR3 here is CASGRTGTDNEQFF. Here the CDR3 DNA reads TGCGCCAGCGGTCGAACCGGGACGGACAATGAGCAGTTCTTC.

The CDR3: CASSLKGALDEQYF. The CDR3 coding sequence is TGTGCCAGCAGTCTTAAGGGAGCCCTGGACGAGCAGTACTTC. The chain joins TRBV6-5 to TRBJ2-7, with D possibly TRBD2 on 5 matching bases. Germline V CDR1 and CDR2: MNHEY, SVGAGI. Deletions cut 5 bases from V and 5 bases from J, with 16 bases between. The CDR3 has 14 amino acids.

The V and J genes are TRBV14 and TRBJ1-5; D may be TRBD1 (5 bases). The germline V gene has CDR1 SGHDN and CDR2 FVKESK. With 0 bases removed from V and 6 bases from J, the gap between germline ends came to 6 bases. There are 13 residues in the CDR3. CDR3 sequence: CASSQDQGQPQHF. DNA of the CDR3: TGTGCCAGCAGCCAAGATCAGGGTCAGCCCCAGCATTTT. The full variable domain, in which reference TRBV14 and TRBJ1-5 provide the parts outside the CDR3, is EAGVTQFPSHSVIEKGQTVTLRCDPISGHDNLYWYRRVMGKEIKFLLHFVKESKQDESGMPNNRFLAERTGGTYSTLKVQPAELEDSGVYFCASSQDQGQPQHFGDGTRLSIL.

The rearrangement links TRBV2 to TRBJ2-7, with TRBD1 matching 8 bases. With V trimmed by 4 bases and J by 5 bases, 7 bases remained unmatched. The V gene's germline CDR1 is SNHLY and CDR2 FYNNEI. The length of the CDR3 is 14 residues. CDR3 in amino acids: CASSVEAGGHEQYF. As DNA, the CDR3 is TGTGCCAGCAGTGTGGAGGCAGGGGGCCACGAGCAGTACTTC.

The chain carries TRBV7-9 and TRBJ2-1; TRBD2 matches 15 bases. Per the germline V gene, CDR1 is SEHNR and CDR2 is FQNEAQ (reference sequence). The CDR3 extends over 18 amino acids. The V gene end was trimmed by 5 bases and the J gene end by 4 bases; junction bases not matched to a gene: 9. The CDR3 loop is CASSVGLAGGLGYNEQFF. In DNA, the CDR3 is TGTGCCAGCAGCGTGGGACTAGCGGGGGGCTTGGGGTACAATGAGCAGTTCTTC.

Comment on this clone: Relative to the germline gene, one junction end is altered; a read error may explain this. The chain uses TRBV4-1 and TRBJ2-1; maybe TRBD2 (7 bases). CDR3 length: 19 amino acids. Germline V gene data show CDR1 as MGHRA and CDR2 as YSYEKL. As DNA, the CDR3 is TGCGCCAGCAGACAAGATGGCGCGGGGGCGCTTAGCTCCTACAATGAGCAGTTCTTC. Protein: CASRQDGAGALSSYNEQFF.

The chain combines TRBV2 with TRBJ1-3; D unclear. Trimming took off 6 bases at V and 0 bases at J, with 3 bases between the two ends. The germline CDR1 and CDR2 sequences are SNHLY and FYNNEI. The CDR3 runs to 12 residues. DNA for the CDR3: TGTGCCAGCAGGCCCTCTGGAAACACCATATATTTT. It yields the protein CASRPSGNTIYF. The variable domain in full, with the rest retrieved from reference TRBV2 and TRBJ1-3, is EPEVTQTPSHQVTQMGQEVILRCVPISNHLYFYWYRQILGQKVEFLVSFYNNEISEKSEIFDDQFSVERPDGSNFTLKIRSTKLEDSAMYFCASRPSGNTIYFGEGSWLTVV.

This rearrangement joins TRBV13 to TRBJ2-7; the D gene is possibly TRBD1 (5 bases). The CDR3 is made up of 13 amino acids. Germline V CDR1 and CDR2: PRHDT, FYEKMQ (reference sequence). Between the trimmed V and J ends, which lost 4 bases and 3 bases, there was a span of 10 bases. This CDR3 reads CASSSRQGYEQYF. In DNA, the CDR3 is TGTGCCAGCAGCTCCCGGCAGGGCTACGAGCAGTACTTC.

J is TRBJ1-3 and V is TRBV5-1, with TRBD1 as a possible D gene (6 bases). The CDR3 consists of 16 residues. From germline, CDR1 is SGHRS and CDR2 YFSETQ. With 0 bases removed from V and 0 bases from J, the gap between germline ends came to 10 bases. The CDR3 region has the DNA TGCGCCAGCAGCTTGGGAGGGGGTTTCTCTGGAAACACCATATATTTT. This sequence encodes CASSLGGGFSGNTIYF.

V and J are TRBV4-3 and TRBJ2-1, with 12 bases fitting TRBD2. Germline V lookup: CDR1 LGHNA, CDR2 YSLEER. The length of the CDR3 is 16 residues. The V and J ends lost 1 base and 4 bases, in that order; junction bases with no gene match: 2. CDR3: CASSQGLAGAYNEQFF. In DNA form, the CDR3 reads TGCGCCAGCAGCCAAGGACTAGCGGGGGCTTACAATGAGCAGTTCTTC.

This chain connects TRBV18 to TRBJ2-5; D is perhaps TRBD2 (5 bases). V lost 3 bases and J 0 bases, leaving 5 bases between the germline ends. CDR1 is KGHSH and CDR2 is LQKENI in the germline V gene. CDR3 length: 13 residues. CDR3 region: CASSPGDQETQYF. The CDR3, as DNA: TGTGCCAGCTCACCGGGAGACCAAGAGACCCAGTACTTC.

The gene calls are TRBV4-2 and TRBJ2-3; tentative D call: TRBD1 (6 bases). CDR1 LGHNA and CDR2 YNFKEQ come from the germline V gene. The ends were cut back, 0 bases at V and 10 bases at J, with 14 bases in the middle. This CDR3 is 14 amino acids long. In DNA form, the CDR3 reads TGTGCCAGCAGCCAAGATTATAAGCAGGGGTCGCAGTATTTT. This sequence encodes CASSQDYKQGSQYF.

In this sample, this clone turned up a few times. The chain uses TRBV6-1 and TRBJ2-7; D gene uncertain. Trimming removed 1 base at V and 0 bases at J, with 10 bases between. The germline V gene has CDR1 MNHNS and CDR2 SASEGT. The length of the CDR3 is 15 residues. CDR3 sequence: CASSEGPGSSYEQYF. The DNA of the CDR3 is TGTGCCAGCAGTGAAGGTCCAGGTAGCTCCTACGAGCAGTACTTC.

The rearrangement uses TRBV7-9 and TRBJ1-5, with D possibly matching TRBD1 (5 bases). This CDR3 has 16 residues. V lost 0 bases and J lost 4, with 13 bases in between. CDR1 is SEHNR, CDR2 FQNEAQ, per germline (reference sequence). For the CDR3, the DNA is TGTGCCAGCAGCTTAGCGGGACCCGGGGGAAATCAGCCCCAGCATTTT. The encoded protein is CASSLAGPGGNQPQHF.

The rearrangement uses TRBV3-1 (or the pseudogene TRBV3-2) and TRBJ1-3, with D possibly matching TRBD1 (6 bases). Germline-derived CDR1 and CDR2 are LGHDT and YNNKEL (reference sequence). V gave up 4 bases and J gave up 2 bases, with 15 bases separating them. The CDR3 loop spans 16 amino acids. The chain's CDR3 is CASSLQGRIPGNTIYF. The CDR3 DNA sequence: TGTGCCAGCAGCCTACAGGGACGGATCCCTGGAAACACCATATATTTT.

V gene TRBV5-6 combines with J gene TRBJ1-4; no definite D call. Trimming left V 6 bases short and J 5 bases short, with 14 bases between. This CDR3 is built from 14 residues. Germline V CDR1 and CDR2: SGHDT, YYEEEE. CDR3 sequence: CASKDKTANEKLFF. The CDR3 DNA sequence: TGTGCCAGCAAGGATAAGACGGCGAATGAAAAACTGTTTTTT.

The CDR3 region is CASSFGGGNSGNTIYF. The CDR3 bases are TGTGCCAGCAGCTTTGGGGGGGGAAACTCTGGAAACACCATATATTTT. The chain is built from TRBV11-2 and TRBJ1-3; tentative D call: TRBD1 (5 bases). Germline CDR1 reads SGHAT; CDR2 reads FQNNGV. V dropped 3 bases and J dropped 0 bases, with 12 bases sitting between them. CDR3 length: 16 residues.

This clone was found once. The chain uses TRBV10-3 and TRBJ2-7; D unresolved. The length of the CDR3 is 14 residues. V lost 4 bases and J 0 bases, leaving 10 bases between the germline ends. The germline gives CDR1 ENHRY, CDR2 SYGVKD. The CDR3 spells CAISARRSSYEQYF. In DNA form, the CDR3 reads TGTGCCATCAGTGCGCGACGGAGCTCCTACGAGCAGTACTTC.